The T cell receptor beta chain described here comes from a study of regulatory T cells in long-lasting Graves disease. Overall study results and limits: When disease was persistent, TRBV28, TRBJ1-2 and TRBJ2-5 were the favored segments.

Library construction for TCR beta used iRepertoire HTBI primers and Arm-PCR of CDR3 regions. TCRdb called the multiplex PCR reads again in MiXCR, with one record for every CDR3 protein. The sample records about 400,000 distinct CDR3 sequences, 15% being singletons. This clonotype was observed many times. Its antigen is currently unknown. Time point denoted: newly diagnosed GD, antithyroid drugs for less than 3 months. RNA isolated from PBMCs was used to make the TCR library. Per germline, CDR1 SGHAT and CDR2 FQNNGV. V dropped 5 bases and J dropped 6; count of bases not matched to a gene: 7. CDR3 length: 15 amino acids. This sample also appeared in a second study, on T cells in Graves' hyperthyroidism and ophthalmopathy. Per that study: Most thyroid clonotypes that were expanded above 0.001 also turned up in blood. Stable hyperthyroidism was told apart from ophthalmopathy by a model built on 13 V-J features. The model identified upcoming ophthalmopathy a median approximately six months ahead of onset.

The sample here was peripheral blood mononuclear cells (PBMCs), taken at new diagnosis, from a patient treated with antithyroid drugs. V usage is TRBV11-2 and J usage is TRBJ1-6; 7 bases are shared with TRBD1. The TCR originated in a woman aged 35 to 49 with Graves disease. For the CDR3, the DNA is TGTGCCAGCAGCGCAGCCGGGACAGTTAATTCACCCCTCCACTTT. It yields the protein CASSAAGTVNSPLHF.